These 8 T cell receptor beta chains were sequenced from one sample in a study of cytomegalovirus exposure and HLA in healthy donors (TCRdb year 2017). Library preparation was by the immunoSEQ multiplex PCR assay. The multiplex PCR relied on a mix of 60 forward primers for TCR Vbeta segments and 13 reverse primers for TCR Jbeta segments. TCRdb's version of the immuneACCESS table is confined to in-frame rearrangements and falls short of the full clone set. An unresolved V gene accounts for under half of the shortfall where checked; the remainder is of unknown origin. The sample includes 150,000 to 200,000 clones, with 60% to 80% observed a single time. The ten largest clones add up to approximately 1.5% of the sample. The specimen was PBMCs. These receptor sequences come from a male donor in good health and CMV-seronegative.

V gene TRBV6-5 combines with J gene TRBJ2-7; TRBD1 agrees at 7 bases. CDR3 length equals 14 residues. CDR1 MNHEY and CDR2 SVGAGI come from the germline V gene. V trimming: 7 bases; J trimming: 6 bases; junction bases outside the gene matches: 12. In DNA form, the CDR3 reads TGTGCCAGCACCCAGGCCGGGACAGTAGCCGAGCAGTACTTC. Translated, it gives CASTQAGTVAEQYF.

The rearrangement links TRBV6-4 to TRBJ2-1, with D hard to call. V was pared by 0 bases and J by 0 bases, with 9 bases between. The germline gives CDR1 MRHNA, CDR2 SNTAGT. The length of the CDR3 is 16 residues. The CDR3 reads CASSDSAESSYNEQFF. CDR3 bases: TGTGCCAGCAGTGACTCTGCGGAAAGCTCCTACAATGAGCAGTTCTTC.

The chain uses TRBV30 and TRBJ2-7; a weak D match, TRBD1 (5 bases). The CDR3 has 15 amino acids. V lost 1 base to trimming and J lost 0 bases, with 13 bases between them. Germline V gene sequence: CDR1 GTSNPN, CDR2 SVGIG (reference sequence). CDR3 sequence reads: CAWSGTSTNSYEQYF. The CDR3 DNA sequence: TGTGCCTGGAGTGGGACATCTACAAACTCCTACGAGCAGTACTTC.

This chain connects TRBV2 to TRBJ2-1; 7 positions agree with TRBD1. Germline lookup yields CDR1 SNHLY and CDR2 FYNNEI. Trimming at V came to 4 bases and at J to 0 bases, leaving 3 bases not matched to a gene. CDR3 length: 15 residues. The CDR3 region is CASSVQGSSYNEQFF. The CDR3 region has the DNA TGTGCCAGCAGTGTACAGGGGAGCTCCTACAATGAGCAGTTCTTC. Full variable domain (rest looked up from reference TRBV2 and TRBJ2-1): EPEVTQTPSHQVTQMGQEVILRCVPISNHLYFYWYRQILGQKVEFLVSFYNNEISEKSEIFDDQFSVERPDGSNFTLKIRSTKLEDSAMYFCASSVQGSSYNEQFFGPGTRLTVL.

The chain has TRBV5-1 and TRBJ2-7; D is perhaps TRBD1 (6 bases). Looked up from germline, CDR1 is SGHRS and CDR2 is YFSETQ. V shed 6 bases and J shed 1 base, with 14 bases lying between them. The CDR3 sequence is 14 residues long. This CDR3 is CASTRDTQSYEQYF. The CDR3 DNA reads TGCGCCAGCACCCGGGACACCCAGTCCTACGAGCAGTACTTC.

The V gene is TRBV5-1, the J gene TRBJ1-3; unclear D gene. CDR3 length: 13 residues. Germline V lookup: CDR1 SGHRS, CDR2 YFSETQ. V lost 6 bases and J lost 4, with 11 bases in between. The CDR3 DNA is TGCGCCAGCACAAGCCCGGGAGGAAACACCATATATTTT. Translating gives CASTSPGGNTIYF.

The chain links TRBV7-3 to TRBJ1-1, with no clear D. Germline assignment: CDR1 SGHTA and CDR2 FQGTGA. V was pared by 5 bases and J by 4 bases, with 11 bases between. This CDR3 region has 13 residues. CDR3 in DNA: TGTGCCAGCAGCCTCAGACACGCCACTGAAGCTTTCTTT. This encodes CASSLRHATEAFF.

This chain joins TRBV11-2 and TRBJ2-2, with D tentatively TRBD1 (5 bases). Trimming shortened V by 1 base and J by 0 bases, and 9 bases separated the two germline ends. The CDR3 is made up of 16 amino acids. The V gene's germline CDR1 is SGHAT and CDR2 FQNNGV. In DNA, the CDR3 is TGTGCCAGCAGCTTAGCAGGGTTCGCGAACACCGGGGAGCTGTTTTTT. It encodes CASSLAGFANTGELFF.